This entry is about one T cell receptor (beta chain). The target antigen is unknown. Germline assignment: CDR1 MRHNA and CDR2 SNTAGT. Trimming shortened V by 0 bases and J by 4 bases, and 12 bases separated the two germline ends. This CDR3 has 15 amino acids. This sample is drawn from a study of cytomegalovirus exposure and HLA in healthy donors. On the study more broadly: The roughly 670 first-cohort repertoires shared a platform with the 120 validation repertoires, as reported in a later analysis.

Method: immunoSEQ multiplex PCR; TCRdb's copy keeps in-frame clones and lacks some. The table records 130,000 to 150,000 clones, over 80% of them present only once. Whole-study findings and limits: Confirmation in vitro established that a few CMV-associated chains were specific for CMV antigens.

Sequencing was done on a sample of PBMCs. This sequence originates from a man aged 18 to 30 in good health and CMV-seropositive. The chain couples TRBV6-4 to TRBJ1-1; no clear D gene. CDR3 in amino acids: CASSDSSGSPTEAFF. CDR3 nucleotides: TGTGCCAGCAGTGACTCGAGCGGGTCCCCCACTGAAGCTTTCTTT.